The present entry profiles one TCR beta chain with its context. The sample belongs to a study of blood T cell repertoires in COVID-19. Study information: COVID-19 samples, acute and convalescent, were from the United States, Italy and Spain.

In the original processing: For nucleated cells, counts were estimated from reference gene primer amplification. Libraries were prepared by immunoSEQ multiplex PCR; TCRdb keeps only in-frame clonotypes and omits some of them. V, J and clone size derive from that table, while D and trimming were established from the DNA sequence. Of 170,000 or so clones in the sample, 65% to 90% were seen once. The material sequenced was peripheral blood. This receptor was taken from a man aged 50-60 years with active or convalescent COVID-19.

The CDR3 loop is CASSASPGNTQYF. In DNA, the CDR3 is TGTGCCAGCAGCGCCAGCCCGGGAAATACGCAGTATTTT. The rearrangement links TRBV9 to TRBJ2-3; possible D gene TRBD2, 5 bases. The CDR3 spans 13 residues. The germline V and J ends were trimmed by 3 bases and 7 bases, with 12 bases remaining between them. Germline lookup yields CDR1 SGDLS and CDR2 YYNGEE.